This TCR beta chain is drawn from a study of Ad26.COV2.S vaccination and SARS-CoV-2 variants. About the research overall: The donor was enrolled in the Ad26.COV2.S arm of the COV1001 trial. The vaccine Ad26.COV2.S was put into the muscle once, or twice with 56 days between. Study-wide results and caveats: Overall T cell responses may have been underestimated by the analyses of TCR breadth and depth.

This clone was counted a single time. Its antigen is unidentified. V gave up 4 bases and J gave up 1 base, with 10 bases separating them. CDR3 length: 13 amino acids. CDR1 SQVTM and CDR2 ANQGSEA come from the germline V gene. Clones were sequenced by immunoSEQ multiplex PCR, and TCRdb holds only the in-frame ones, with some missing. Of about 250,000 clones detected, 87% appear once; the ten largest clones hold 2.5% to 3.5%. As to treatment: roughly 20 received Ad26.COV2.S at low or high dose, single or two shots; several received placebo; per-sample allocation not given. All samples were drawn on day 63, counting from the first vaccine or placebo injection.

V gene TRBV29-1 combines with J gene TRBJ2-5; D gene unclear. The sequence derives from a person aged 18 to 65 who received the Ad26.COV2.S COVID-19 vaccine or a placebo. The sample here was peripheral blood, taken in a trial of Ad26.COV2.S vaccine versus placebo. CDR3 amino acids: CSVAPVFQETQYF. In DNA form, the CDR3 reads TGCAGCGTTGCCCCGGTTTTCCAAGAGACCCAGTACTTC.